The 25 T cell receptor beta chains in this list originate from one sample, sequenced in a study of early T cells in non-severe SARS-CoV-2 infection (dated by TCRdb to the early 2020s). The protocol used for the library was 5' RACE. These reads were obtained on a NextSeq 500. Through fastp at Q25 and MiXCR, TCRdb rebuilt clones from the public reads, retaining in-frame beta chains. Every entry covers one CDR3 protein and lists the most common genes and DNA from its rows. The sample data list fewer than 95,000 distinct CDR3 sequences, and approximately 15% of these were observed just once. The ten largest clones capture around 5% of the sample. The sequencing here drew on whole blood, taken at baseline. The source of these receptors is an adult who was a healthcare worker with PCR-confirmed SARS-CoV-2 infection or an uninfected control (not recorded which).

The J gene is TRBJ2-1, the V gene TRBV19; D gene ambiguous. Germline values: CDR1 LNHDA, CDR2 SQIVND (reference sequence). The CDR3 has 14 amino acids. V was shortened by 7 bases and J by 0 bases, with 10 bases between the two germline ends. The CDR3 spells CASNPRSSYNEQFF. DNA for the CDR3: TGTGCCAGTAACCCCCGGAGCTCCTACAATGAGCAGTTCTTC.

This clonotype appeared a single time. The chain links TRBV12-3 or TRBV12-4 to TRBJ2-7; D possibly corresponds to TRBD2 (5 bases). CDR3 size: 15 residues. V was clipped by 5 bases and J by 3 bases, with 17 bases between them. Here the CDR3 reads CASSLTGMRDYEQYF. As DNA, the CDR3 is TGTGCCAGCAGTCTAACGGGAATGCGCGACTACGAGCAGTACTTC.

This clonotype occurred a few times. The chain combines TRBV6-5 with TRBJ2-3; D uncertain. Germline lookup yields CDR1 MNHEY and CDR2 SVGAGI. The CDR3 sequence is 14 residues long. The V and J ends lost 5 bases and 0 bases respectively, with 9 bases between them. This CDR3 reads CASSLRPSTDTQYF. The CDR3 region has the DNA TGTGCCAGCAGTCTCCGACCTAGCACAGATACGCAGTATTTT.

In its sample, this clonotype was seen many times. J is TRBJ2-3 and V is TRBV20-1; D ambiguous. V shed 6 bases and J shed 8 bases, with 6 bases lying between them. The CDR3 has 9 residues. Germline-derived CDR1 and CDR2 are DFQATT and SNEGSKA (reference sequence). CDR3 DNA sequence: TGCAGTGCGGTTGGTACGCAGTATTTT. As protein: CSAVGTQYF.

V usage is TRBV11-2 and J usage is TRBJ2-1; 7 positions match TRBD1. CDR1 and CDR2 (germline): SGHAT, FQNNGV. This CDR3 spans 12 amino acids. V gave up 8 bases and J gave up 10 bases; unmatched junction bases: 8. The CDR3 nucleotides are TGTGCCAGCGGCACAGGGGTGGGAGAGCAGTTCTTC. It codes for CASGTGVGEQFF. Combining the CDR3 with reference TRBV11-2 and TRBJ2-1 gives the whole variable domain EAGVAQSPRYKIIEKRQSVAFWCNPISGHATLYWYQQILGQGPKLLIQFQNNGVVDDSQLPKDRFSAERLKGVDSTLKIQPAKLEDSAVYLCASGTGVGEQFFGPGTRLTVL.

This clonotype was counted only a few times. The genes are TRBV7-8 and TRBJ1-2; D is perhaps TRBD1 (5 bases). The V gene lost 0 bases and the J gene lost 8 bases, with 13 bases spanning the gap. CDR3 length: 14 amino acids. Germline loops: CDR1 SGHVS, CDR2 FQNEAQ. This CDR3 is CASSLARTLDGYTF. The CDR3 DNA reads TGTGCCAGCAGCTTAGCGCGGACATTGGACGGCTACACCTTC.

This clonotype has only a few counts. V and J are TRBV2 and TRBJ2-3, with unresolved D. V lost 6 bases, J lost 3 bases, and 7 bases lay in between. The V gene's germline CDR1 is SNHLY and CDR2 FYNNEI. There are 12 residues in the CDR3. Here the CDR3 reads CASRGSTDTQYF. The CDR3 DNA reads as TGTGCCAGCAGAGGAAGTACAGATACGCAGTATTTT.

This chain links TRBV5-1 with TRBJ2-5; 9 bases are a match to TRBD1. Germline-derived CDR1 and CDR2 are SGHRS and YFSETQ. This CDR3 contains 16 residues. J gave up 4 bases and V 3 bases, and 10 bases lay outside the gene matches. CDR3 DNA: TGCGCCAGCAGCTGGACACCGGGACAGGGCCCAGAGACCCAGTACTTC. Amino acid sequence: CASSWTPGQGPETQYF.

This clonotype appeared a few times. The V and J genes are TRBV28 and TRBJ1-6; tentative D call: TRBD1 (6 bases). Germline V gene lookup returns CDR1 MDHEN and CDR2 SYDVKM. The CDR3 runs 14 residues. V lost 6 bases, J lost 10 bases, and 16 bases lay in between. The CDR3 reads CASRPRLGGSPLHF. The DNA for the CDR3 is TGTGCCAGCAGACCAAGACTCGGGGGCTCACCCCTCCACTTT. The entire variable domain, with the rest obtained from reference TRBV28 and TRBJ1-6, is as follows: DVKVTQSSRYLVKRTGEKVFLECVQDMDHENMFWYRQDPGLGLRLIYFSYDVKMKEKGDIPEGYSVSREKKERFSLILESASTNQTSMYLCASRPRLGGSPLHFGNGTRLTVT.

This clonotype was recorded a few times. The chain combines TRBV9 with TRBJ2-1; no firm D call. Germline CDR1 reads SGDLS; CDR2 reads YYNGEE. V gave up 7 bases and J gave up 5 bases, with 7 bases separating them. This CDR3 has 11 residues. The CDR3 DNA reads as TGTGCCAGCGCCCTGGACAATGAGCAGTTCTTC. Translating gives CASALDNEQFF. Full variable domain (rest looked up from reference TRBV9 and TRBJ2-1): DSGVTQTPKHLITATGQRVTLRCSPRSGDLSVYWYQQSLDQGLQFLIQYYNGEERAKGNILERFSAQQFPDLHSELNLSSLELGDSALYFCASALDNEQFFGPGTRLTVL.

V and J are TRBV4-2 and TRBJ2-3; D is perhaps TRBD2 (6 bases). The germline CDR1 and CDR2 sequences are LGHNA and YNFKEQ. The CDR3 extends over 16 amino acids. The ends were cut back, 3 bases at V and 0 bases at J, with 13 bases in the middle. The chain's CDR3 is CASSQVSGTSTDTQYF. CDR3 coding DNA: TGTGCCAGCAGCCAGGTCTCCGGGACTAGCACAGATACGCAGTATTTT.

This clonotype was observed a few times. CDR3 sequence: CASSAGPLATNEKLFF. The DNA for the CDR3 is TGTGCCAGCAGCGCGGGACCCCTGGCAACTAATGAAAAACTGTTTTTT. The chain recombines TRBV7-9 with TRBJ1-4, with TRBD1 as a possible D gene (5 bases). V shed 5 bases and J shed 0 bases, with 13 bases lying between them. Per germline, CDR1 SEHNR and CDR2 FQNEAQ (reference sequence). The CDR3 is 16 amino acids.

The chain recombines TRBV12-3 or TRBV12-4 with TRBJ1-6; unclear D gene. The CDR3 has 12 residues. V was trimmed by 3 bases and J by 10 bases, leaving 7 bases between them. The CDR3 DNA reads TGTGCCAGCAGTTTTCTACGATCACCCCTCCACTTT. Translation gives CASSFLRSPLHF.

The chain has TRBV12-3 or TRBV12-4 and TRBJ1-1; D is possibly TRBD1 (5 bases). V was shortened by 5 bases and J by 5 bases, with 18 bases between the two germline ends. The CDR3 loop spans 15 amino acids. The CDR3 reads CASSPMHRTVTEAFF. In nucleotides, the CDR3 is TGTGCCAGCAGTCCAATGCACAGGACGGTAACTGAAGCTTTCTTT.

The chain is built from TRBV20-1 and TRBJ2-7; 10 positions agree with TRBD1. CDR1 and CDR2 from the germline V gene are DFQATT and SNEGSKA (reference sequence). V gave up 5 bases and J gave up 0 bases; unmatched junction bases: 10. CDR3 length: 16 amino acids. As DNA, the CDR3 is TGCAGTGCTCAAGAATCGAGACAGGGGGCCTCCTACGAGCAGTACTTC. It is translated as CSAQESRQGASYEQYF.

The table lists this clonotype with many counts. V usage is TRBV27 and J usage is TRBJ2-1; 8 nucleotides align to TRBD2. Germline V gene sequence: CDR1 MNHEY, CDR2 SMNVEV (reference sequence). This CDR3 region has 17 residues. Germline trimming cut 3 bases from V and 6 bases from J; bases unmatched to any gene: 13. DNA for the CDR3: TGTGCCAGCAGTTTTAGGTTTGGGACTAGTATTGGCAATGAGCAGTTCTTC. Its translation is CASSFRFGTSIGNEQFF.

This chain joins TRBV6-1 and TRBJ2-1, with 8 positions matching TRBD1. J was trimmed by 6 bases and V by 5 bases; bases with no gene match: 9. The CDR3 consists of 15 residues. From germline, CDR1 is MNHNS and CDR2 SASEGT. The CDR3 reads CASSLRTGLLNEQFF. The CDR3 coding sequence is TGTGCCAGCAGTCTCCGGACAGGGCTACTCAATGAGCAGTTCTTC.

The chain joins TRBV10-3 to TRBJ2-1, with D unclear. V shed 5 bases and J shed 4 bases, with 21 bases lying between them. Germline V gene sequence: CDR1 ENHRY, CDR2 SYGVKD. The CDR3 consists of 17 residues. The CDR3 nucleotides are TGTGCCATCAGTAGTGCACTGCTTAGTTCCTCATACAATGAGCAGTTCTTC. This translates into CAISSALLSSSYNEQFF.

The J gene is TRBJ2-2, the V gene TRBV14, with no clear D. V was trimmed by 5 bases and J by 4 bases, leaving 14 bases between them. This CDR3 spans 15 amino acids. Germline loops: CDR1 SGHDN, CDR2 FVKESK. The CDR3 is CASSSKVGFTGELFF. Here the CDR3 DNA reads TGTGCCAGCAGCTCTAAAGTAGGGTTCACCGGGGAGCTGTTTTTT.

This clonotype was recorded at least ten times. V and J are TRBV18 and TRBJ2-5, with a possible D match to TRBD2 (5 bases). Germline CDR1 is KGHSH and CDR2 is LQKENI. The germline V and J ends were trimmed by 3 bases and 1 base, with 9 bases remaining between them. The CDR3 length is 14 residues. As DNA, the CDR3 is TGTGCCAGCTCACCTGAGACTACCCAAGAGACCCAGTACTTC. Its translation is CASSPETTQETQYF.

This clonotype was picked up a small number of times. The chain uses TRBV28 and TRBJ2-5; D gene uncertain. V lost 5 bases and J lost 2, with 12 bases in between. Germline CDR1 and CDR2: MDHEN and SYDVKM. The CDR3 length is 14 residues. The CDR3 region is CASSKAFGQETQYF. CDR3 bases: TGTGCCAGCAGTAAGGCCTTCGGGCAAGAGACCCAGTACTTC.

There are many counts of this clonotype. This CDR3 is CASSTLGQGTDTQYF. In DNA form, the CDR3 reads TGTGCCAGCAGCACGCTGGGACAGGGCACAGATACGCAGTATTTT. This chain joins TRBV7-8 and TRBJ2-3; the match to TRBD1 covers 8 bases. CDR3 length: 15 amino acids. V lost 5 bases, J lost 1 base, and 5 bases stayed unmatched. Germline CDR1 SGHVS, CDR2 FQNEAQ.

At least ten counts were recorded for this clonotype. V gene TRBV20-1 combines with J gene TRBJ2-1; unclear D gene. Germline CDR1 is DFQATT and CDR2 is SNEGSKA (reference sequence). The CDR3 length is 15 residues. Between the trimmed V and J ends, which lost 6 bases and 0 bases, there was a span of 15 bases. The CDR3 DNA reads as TGCAGTGCAAAAACACCAGGCAGCTCCTACAATGAGCAGTTCTTC. Its translation is CSAKTPGSSYNEQFF.

The chain links TRBV28 to TRBJ2-4, with TRBD1 identical over 7 bases. Germline lookup yields CDR1 MDHEN and CDR2 SYDVKM. The CDR3 length is 16 residues. The ends lost 6 bases at V and 0 bases at J; junction bases unmatched: 8. CDR3 residues: CASRPGQLLAKNIQYF. CDR3 sequence (DNA): TGTGCCAGCAGACCGGGACAGCTTTTAGCCAAAAACATTCAGTACTTC.

The chain links TRBV20-1 to TRBJ2-3, with unresolved D. Germline CDR1 and CDR2: DFQATT and SNEGSKA (reference sequence). CDR3 length: 14 amino acids. V was pared by 1 base and J by 0 bases, with 8 bases between. CDR3 DNA sequence: TGCAGTGCTAGAGCGGATACTAGCACAGATACGCAGTATTTT. Translation gives CSARADTSTDTQYF.